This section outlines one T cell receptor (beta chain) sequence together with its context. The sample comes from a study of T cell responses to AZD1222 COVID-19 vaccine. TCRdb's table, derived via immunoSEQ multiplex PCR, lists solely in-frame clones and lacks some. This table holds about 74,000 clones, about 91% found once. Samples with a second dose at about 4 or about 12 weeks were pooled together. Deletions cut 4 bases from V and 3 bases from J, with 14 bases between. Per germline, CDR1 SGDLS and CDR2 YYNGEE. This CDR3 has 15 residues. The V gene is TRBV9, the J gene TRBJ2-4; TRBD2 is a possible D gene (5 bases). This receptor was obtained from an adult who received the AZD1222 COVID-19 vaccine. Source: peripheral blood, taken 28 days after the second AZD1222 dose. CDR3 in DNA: TGTGCCAGCAGCAAAGACCCCGGGGTCAAAAACATTCAGTACTTC. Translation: CASSKDPGVKNIQYF.